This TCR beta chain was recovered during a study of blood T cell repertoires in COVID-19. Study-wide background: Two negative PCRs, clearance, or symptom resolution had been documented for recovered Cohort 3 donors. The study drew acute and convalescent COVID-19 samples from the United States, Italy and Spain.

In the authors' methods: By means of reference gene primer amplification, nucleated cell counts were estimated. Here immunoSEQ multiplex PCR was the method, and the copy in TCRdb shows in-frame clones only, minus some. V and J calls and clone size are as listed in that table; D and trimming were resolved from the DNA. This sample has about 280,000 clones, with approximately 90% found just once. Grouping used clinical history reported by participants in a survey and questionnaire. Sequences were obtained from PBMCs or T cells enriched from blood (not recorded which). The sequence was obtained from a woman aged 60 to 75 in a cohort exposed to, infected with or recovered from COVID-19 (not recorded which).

Written as DNA, the CDR3 is TGTGCCAGCAGCTTGGGCCAACAGGACACCATATATTTT. This encodes CASSLGQQDTIYF. The J gene is TRBJ1-3, the V gene TRBV5-8, with a tentative D call TRBD1 (5 bases). The CDR3 has 13 amino acids. CDR1 is SGHTS and CDR2 is YDEGEE in the germline V gene. Trimming left V 0 bases short and J 8 bases short, with 9 bases between.